This TCR beta chain emerged from a study of shared clonotypes between healthy human individuals. Study-level information: Each donor had three CD4 naive, three CD4 memory, two CD8 naive and one CD8 memory plate.

General study results and limits: In the sorted subsets, rarefaction showed sequencing was incomplete despite large depth. For naive CD4 cells, roughly 4.8% of clonotypes were shared across a handful of donors.

V was clipped by 0 bases and J by 0 bases, with 8 bases between them. The CDR3 is made up of 15 amino acids. Germline CDR1 reads MNHNY; CDR2 reads SVGAGI (reference sequence). A word on this clone: The target antigen is unknown.

In the authors' workflow: Filtering was not the same, since immunoSEQ gave junction-only sequences without quality scores. Method: immunoSEQ multiplex PCR; TCRdb's copy keeps in-frame clones and lacks some. The D gene and trimming were derived from the DNA, and the V and J assignments and clone size from that table. Among just over 2,000,000 clones listed, 85% to 95% were seen once. In the naive CD8 group, cells lacked CD45RO and were positively selected for CCR7, so terminally differentiated effector memory CD45RA+ cells were left out. The chain links TRBV6-6 to TRBJ1-2; D is unclear. The sample was naive CD8+ T cells sorted from blood. The TCR comes from a man younger than 35 in good health. The CDR3, as DNA: TGTGCCAGCAGTTACTCGATAAGAGCTAACTATGGCTACACCTTC. It specifies CASSYSIRANYGYTF.